These 30 T cell receptor beta chains originate from one sample sequenced in a study of cytotoxic CD8 clonotypes in ibrutinib-treated CLL. Clones were sequenced by immunoSEQ multiplex PCR, and TCRdb holds only the in-frame ones, with some missing. Here the sample spans 150,000 or so clones, roughly 84% being singletons. Specimen: PBMCs, collected at disease progression, from a patient treated with ibrutinib. The receptor set was obtained from a human donor with chronic lymphocytic leukemia.

This clone was found once. This chain uses TRBV27 with TRBJ2-1, with 7 bases fitting TRBD1. Germline V CDR1 and CDR2: MNHEY, SMNVEV (reference sequence). Trimming at V came to 1 base and at J to 7 bases, leaving 13 bases not matched to a gene. This CDR3 comprises 17 residues. The CDR3 nucleotides are TGTGCCAGCAGTTTATGGAAACAGGGGCCATCTTTTAATGAGCAGTTCTTC. Its translation: CASSLWKQGPSFNEQFF.

V gene TRBV19 combines with J gene TRBJ2-1; 7 bases line up with TRBD1. Trimming took 7 bases from V and 0 from J; bases not matched to a gene: 12. The CDR3 contains 17 residues. The germline CDR1 and CDR2 sequences are LNHDA and SQIVND (reference sequence). CDR3: CASKTRGPSPSYNEQFF. For the CDR3, the DNA is TGTGCCAGTAAAACAAGGGGGCCGAGTCCCTCCTACAATGAGCAGTTCTTC. The full variable domain, rest sourced from reference TRBV19 and TRBJ2-1, is DGGITQSPKYLFRKEGQNVTLSCEQNLNHDAMYWYRQDPGQGLRLIYYSQIVNDFQKGDIAEGYSVSREKKESFPLTVTSAQKNPTAFYLCASKTRGPSPSYNEQFFGPGTRLTVL.

The CDR3 DNA follows: TGTGCCAGCTCAGGCGAAAGCCTAGCCAAAAACATTCAGTACTTC. Translated: CASSGESLAKNIQYF. The chain has TRBV18 and TRBJ2-4; no clear D gene. The CDR3 covers 15 residues. V was shortened by 5 bases and J by 0 bases, with 11 bases between the two germline ends. CDR1 KGHSH and CDR2 LQKENI come from the germline V gene.

This clone was seen once. This rearrangement joins TRBV7-2 to TRBJ2-3; D is ambiguous. V was clipped by 7 bases and J by 2 bases, with 7 bases between them. This CDR3 has 12 amino acids. Germline CDR1 and CDR2: SGHTA and FQGNSA. CDR3 sequence: CASINDTDTQYF. The CDR3 DNA sequence: TGTGCCAGCATAAATGACACAGATACGCAGTATTTT.

V is TRBV7-2 and J is TRBJ2-1; 9 bases align to TRBD1. Germline CDR1 and CDR2: SGHTA and FQGNSA. The CDR3 length is 15 residues. The V gene end was trimmed by 3 bases and the J gene end by 7 bases; junction bases not matched to a gene: 7. This CDR3 is CASSFTGGFRNEQFF. In DNA form, the CDR3 reads TGTGCCAGCAGCTTTACAGGGGGCTTTCGGAATGAGCAGTTCTTC.

V gene TRBV4-2 combines with J gene TRBJ2-2; 11 positions agree with TRBD2. CDR1 and CDR2 (germline): LGHNA, YNFKEQ. The CDR3 is made up of 16 amino acids. V lost 1 base to trimming and J lost 6 bases; unmatched junction nucleotides: 4. DNA of the CDR3: TGTGCCAGCAGCCAAGCCACTAGCGGGAGCGCCGGGGAGCTGTTTTTT. Translation: CASSQATSGSAGELFF.

V is TRBV10-3 and J is TRBJ1-1, with D perhaps matching TRBD1 (6 bases). Germline V gene lookup returns CDR1 ENHRY and CDR2 SYGVKD. V shed 6 bases and J shed 6 bases, with 17 bases lying between them. The CDR3 runs 14 residues. This CDR3 reads CAISPTTGIPEAFF. For the CDR3, the DNA is TGTGCCATCAGCCCCACTACAGGGATCCCTGAAGCTTTCTTT.

The V and J genes are TRBV6-5 and TRBJ2-5; TRBD1 aligns across 7 bases. The CDR3 has 14 residues. J lost 9 bases, V lost 7 bases, and 14 bases had no gene match. The germline V gene encodes CDR1 MNHEY and CDR2 SVGAGI. CDR3 bases: TGTGCCAGCACCTTCGACAGGGAGAGGGGGTCCCAGTACTTC. Protein product: CASTFDRERGSQYF.

The rearrangement links TRBV7-2 to TRBJ2-3; D remains ambiguous. The germline V and J ends were trimmed by 1 base and 4 bases, with 15 bases remaining between them. CDR1 SGHTA and CDR2 FQGNSA come from the germline V gene. The CDR3 spans 16 residues. This chain's CDR3 is CASSLEANLVPDTQYF. The CDR3 DNA is TGTGCCAGCAGCTTAGAAGCGAACCTAGTCCCAGATACGCAGTATTTT.

The genes are TRBV10-3 and TRBJ1-4; D uncertain. The CDR3 loop spans 13 amino acids. Germline V gene lookup returns CDR1 ENHRY and CDR2 SYGVKD. V was pared by 6 bases and J by 7 bases, with 12 bases between. CDR3 in amino acids: CAISAIRSEKLFF. CDR3 bases: TGTGCCATCAGCGCGATAAGGAGTGAAAAACTGTTTTTT.

This sequence joins TRBV4-1 and TRBJ1-1; a possible D gene is TRBD1 (6 bases). In germline, CDR1 is MGHRA, CDR2 YSYEKL. The V gene lost 0 bases and the J gene lost 7 bases, with 15 bases spanning the gap. The CDR3 extends over 15 amino acids. The CDR3 protein is CASSQDGTPGDEAFF. CDR3 nucleotides: TGCGCCAGCAGCCAAGACGGGACACCAGGGGATGAAGCTTTCTTT.

The chain combines TRBV28 with TRBJ2-7; 8 bases agree with TRBD2. CDR1 is MDHEN and CDR2 is SYDVKM in the germline V gene. Trimming cost V 4 bases and J 4 bases; bases outside gene matches: 6. CDR3 length: 14 residues. The CDR3 nucleotides read TGTGCCAGCAGTTCCATAGCGGGATCTTACGAGCAGTACTTC. This translates into CASSSIAGSYEQYF.

The rearrangement links TRBV4-1 to TRBJ1-3, with D possibly TRBD1 on 6 matching bases. The CDR3 is 16 residues long. Germline CDR1 and CDR2: MGHRA and YSYEKL. Between the trimmed V and J ends, which lost 1 base and 0 bases, there was a span of 10 bases. The CDR3 protein is CASSQGQASSGNTIYF. For the CDR3, the DNA is TGCGCCAGCAGCCAAGGACAGGCGAGCTCTGGAAACACCATATATTTT.

This sequence joins TRBV7-9 and TRBJ2-1; the D gene is possibly TRBD2 (6 bases). This CDR3 is built from 14 residues. Germline CDR1 is SEHNR and CDR2 is FQNEAQ (reference sequence). Trimming removed 5 bases at V and 7 bases at J, with 15 bases between. The CDR3 bases are TGTGCCAGCAGCCTACTGGGCCGGGGGAATGAGCAGTTCTTC. This translates into CASSLLGRGNEQFF.

The chain recombines TRBV2 with TRBJ2-3; D gene unclear. CDR1 is SNHLY, CDR2 FYNNEI, per germline. This CDR3 has 13 amino acids. The V gene lost 6 bases and the J gene lost 4 bases, with 11 bases spanning the gap. For the CDR3, the DNA is TGTGCCAGCAGGATCTATCTGGCAGATACGCAGTATTTT. Residues: CASRIYLADTQYF.

This chain links TRBV6-1 with TRBJ1-1, with D perhaps TRBD1 (6 bases). CDR3 size: 13 residues. Germline V CDR1 and CDR2: MNHNS, SASEGT. Trimming removed 4 bases from V and 0 bases from J, with 6 bases in between. The CDR3 DNA is TGTGCCAGCAGTGGGACAGTGAACACTGAAGCTTTCTTT. Translated, it gives CASSGTVNTEAFF.

CDR3 nucleotides: TGTGCCAGCAGCGCCGGAACCAGGGCCCGTGGGTATGGCTACACCTTC. The encoded protein is CASSAGTRARGYGYTF. V gene TRBV5-4 combines with J gene TRBJ1-2; maybe TRBD1 (5 bases). Trimming removed 4 bases at V and 5 bases at J, with 21 bases between. The CDR3 totals 16 residues. The germline CDR1 and CDR2 sequences are SGHNT and YYREEE (reference sequence). The full variable domain, completed using reference TRBV5-4 and TRBJ1-2, is ETGVTQSPTHLIKTRGQQVTLRCSSQSGHNTVSWYQQALGQGPQFIFQYYREEENGRGNFPPRFSGLQFPNYSSELNVNALELDDSALYLCASSAGTRARGYGYTFGSGTRLTVV.

The genes are TRBV27 and TRBJ2-7; D remains ambiguous. CDR3 length: 14 residues. Looked up from germline, CDR1 is MNHEY and CDR2 is SMNVEV (reference sequence). Trimming cost V 4 bases and J 2 bases, with 12 bases left between them. CDR3 nucleotides: TGTGCCAGCAGTTACGCAGGTGAAGCCTACGAGCAGTACTTC. This gives the protein CASSYAGEAYEQYF.

The chain uses TRBV7-2 and TRBJ2-3; TRBD1 agrees at 7 bases. This CDR3 comprises 16 residues. Trimming cost V 4 bases and J 4 bases; bases outside gene matches: 11. Germline CDR1 is SGHTA and CDR2 is FQGNSA. DNA of the CDR3: TGTGCCAGCAGCTCAACGACAGGGAGTGGGGCAGATACGCAGTATTTT. It encodes CASSSTTGSGADTQYF.

This clone was counted once. V is TRBV7-2 and J is TRBJ1-5; TRBD1 might be the D (6 bases). Trimming took off 5 bases at V and 7 bases at J, with 15 bases between the two ends. Germline V gives CDR1 SGHTA, CDR2 FQGNSA. The CDR3 is made up of 14 amino acids. For the CDR3, the DNA is TGTGCCAGCAGCGCGAGACAGGCAGAACAGCCCCAGCATTTT. Translation: CASSARQAEQPQHF. The whole variable domain, filled in from reference TRBV7-2 and TRBJ1-5, reads GAGVSQSPSNKVTEKGKDVELRCDPISGHTALYWYRQSLGQGLEFLIYFQGNSAPDKSGLPSDRFSAERTGGSVSTLTIQRTQQEDSAVYLCASSARQAEQPQHFGDGTRLSIL.

A few counts support this clone. The chain combines TRBV7-2 with TRBJ1-1; TRBD1 aligns across 9 bases. Germline V lookup: CDR1 SGHTA, CDR2 FQGNSA. Germline trimming cut 5 bases from V and 5 bases from J; bases unmatched to any gene: 6. The CDR3 spans 14 residues. CDR3 bases: TGTGCCAGCAGCGCGGACAGGGGTCTAACTGAAGCTTTCTTT. Encoded protein: CASSADRGLTEAFF. The whole variable domain, remainder taken from reference TRBV7-2 and TRBJ1-1, is GAGVSQSPSNKVTEKGKDVELRCDPISGHTALYWYRQSLGQGLEFLIYFQGNSAPDKSGLPSDRFSAERTGGSVSTLTIQRTQQEDSAVYLCASSADRGLTEAFFGQGTRLTVV.

This CDR3 is CASSKTGTNQPQHF. The CDR3 bases are TGTGCCAGCAGCAAAACAGGGACCAATCAGCCCCAGCATTTT. J is TRBJ1-5 and V is TRBV7-8; D perhaps matches TRBD1 (6 bases). Germline V lookup: CDR1 SGHVS, CDR2 FQNEAQ. Trimming shortened V by 5 bases and J by 3 bases, and 11 bases separated the two germline ends. The CDR3 totals 14 residues. The full variable domain, rest sourced from reference TRBV7-8 and TRBJ1-5, is GAGVSQSPRYKVAKRGQDVALRCDPISGHVSLFWYQQALGQGPEFLTYFQNEAQLDKSGLPSDRFFAERPEGSVSTLKIQRTQQEDSAVYLCASSKTGTNQPQHFGDGTRLSIL.

This clone came up once. The chain uses TRBV7-6 and TRBJ2-1; TRBD2 matches at 7 bases. From germline, CDR1 is SGHVS and CDR2 FNYEAQ. This CDR3 has 14 amino acids. V shed 5 bases, J shed 10 bases, and the junction held 11 bases outside the gene matches. DNA of the CDR3: TGTGCCAGCAGCCCAATGGGGGGGAGGGAAGAGCAGTTCTTC. It specifies CASSPMGGREEQFF.

V is TRBV7-9 and J is TRBJ2-5, with 14 positions matching TRBD2. The CDR3 covers 15 residues. Germline assignment: CDR1 SEHNR and CDR2 FQNEAQ (reference sequence). V gave up 5 bases and J gave up 4 bases; unmatched junction bases: 3. CDR3 sequence: CASSTGLAGAETQYF. In DNA form, the CDR3 reads TGTGCCAGCAGCACGGGACTAGCGGGAGCAGAGACCCAGTACTTC.

The CDR3 sequence is CASSWDRGYNEQFF. The DNA for the CDR3 is TGCGCCAGCAGCTGGGACAGGGGATACAATGAGCAGTTCTTC. This chain joins TRBV5-1 and TRBJ2-1, with TRBD1 matching over 10 bases. Losses at the gene ends were 3 bases for V and 4 bases for J; bases not matched to a gene: 1. CDR1 and CDR2 from the germline V gene are SGHRS and YFSETQ. The CDR3 is 14 residues long.

The chain carries TRBV2 and TRBJ2-5; D unclear. This CDR3 is built from 11 residues. Germline CDR1 reads SNHLY; CDR2 reads FYNNEI. Trimming cost V 6 bases and J 5 bases, with 7 bases left between them. The CDR3: CASSVVETQYF. The DNA of the CDR3 is TGTGCCAGCAGCGTAGTTGAGACCCAGTACTTC.

The chain is built from TRBV28 and TRBJ2-7, with 8 bases lining up with TRBD1. Germline V CDR1 and CDR2: MDHEN, SYDVKM. Trimming took 7 bases from V and 4 from J; bases not matched to a gene: 9. The CDR3 is made up of 14 amino acids. The DNA of the CDR3 is TGTGCCAGCACCGGACAGGGTAACGTTTACGAGCAGTACTTC. Encoded protein: CASTGQGNVYEQYF.

This clone has only one observation. The genes are TRBV7-9 and TRBJ1-3; D unclear. This CDR3 comprises 15 residues. Germline assignment: CDR1 SEHNR and CDR2 FQNEAQ (reference sequence). Trimming removed 4 bases from V and 7 bases from J, with 17 bases in between. Here the CDR3 DNA reads TGTGCCAGCAGCTCCCGAGACCGGCCGACGAACACCATATATTTT. Its translation is CASSSRDRPTNTIYF.

This chain joins TRBV29-1 and TRBJ2-7, with D possibly being TRBD1 (6 bases). Deletions cut 3 bases from V and 1 base from J, with 16 bases between. Germline CDR1 is SQVTM and CDR2 is ANQGSEA. This CDR3 is 15 amino acids long. The CDR3 DNA follows: TGCAGCGTTGAGGCCGCAGCAGGGGCATCCTACGAGCAGTACTTC. Amino acid sequence: CSVEAAAGASYEQYF.

V and J are TRBV6-5 and TRBJ1-2; 7 nucleotides agree with TRBD1. V dropped 5 bases and J dropped 6; count of bases not matched to a gene: 9. The CDR3 runs 14 residues. Germline CDR1 reads MNHEY; CDR2 reads SVGAGI. The CDR3 DNA sequence: TGTGCCAGCAGTGCAGGGGGTGAGGTCGATGGCTACACCTTC. Its translation is CASSAGGEVDGYTF.